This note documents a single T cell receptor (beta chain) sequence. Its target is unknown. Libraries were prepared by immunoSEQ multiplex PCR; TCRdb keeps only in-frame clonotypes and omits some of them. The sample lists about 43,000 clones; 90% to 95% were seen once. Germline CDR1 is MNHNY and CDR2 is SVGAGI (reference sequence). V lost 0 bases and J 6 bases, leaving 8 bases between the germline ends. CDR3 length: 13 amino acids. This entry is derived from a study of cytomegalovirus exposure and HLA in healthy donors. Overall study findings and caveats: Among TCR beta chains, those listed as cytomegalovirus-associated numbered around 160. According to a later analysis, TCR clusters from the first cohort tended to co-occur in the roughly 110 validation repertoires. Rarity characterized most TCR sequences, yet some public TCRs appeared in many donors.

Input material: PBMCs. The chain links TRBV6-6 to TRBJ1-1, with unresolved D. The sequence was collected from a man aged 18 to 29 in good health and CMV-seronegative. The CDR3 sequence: CASSYSDTSEAFF. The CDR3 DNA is TGTGCCAGCAGTTACTCCGACACCTCTGAAGCTTTCTTT.